The clone carrying this TCR beta chain showed up just a few times. This record comes from a study of spatial heterogeneity in lung cancer. With 5 bases removed from V and 7 bases from J, the gap between germline ends came to 21 bases. The CDR3 covers 16 residues. Per germline, CDR1 SEHNR and CDR2 FQNEAQ (reference sequence). From the 5' RACE reads, TCRdb called clonotypes with MiXCR, one entry per CDR3 protein. The profile shows roughly 39,000 distinct CDR3 sequences, 6% to 8% of them singletons. Time point indicated: sample taken at primary tumor resection. Sequencing was performed on whole RNA extracted from tumor and nontumor lung tissue, or from frozen PBMC, and the material was left unsorted. Samples came from roughly 75 TRACERx patients with untreated early-stage lung cancer.

Specimen: PBMCs, collected at surgery. The gene calls are TRBV7-9 and TRBJ2-1; D perhaps matches TRBD2 (5 bases). The TCR was taken from a male donor with early-stage non-small cell lung cancer. The CDR3 DNA reads TGTGCCAGCAGCGTAAGAACGAGGGCGTCACAGAATGAGCAGTTCTTC. As protein: CASSVRTRASQNEQFF.